Shown below are 8 T cell receptor beta chains from a single sample sequenced in a study of CD8 T cells in Susac syndrome. When the RNA was reverse transcribed, random hexamers were used with an input of roughly 0.45 to 1 ug. Using its own MiXCR run on the immunoSEQ multiplex PCR reads, TCRdb lists one record per CDR3 protein. This sample has about 300,000 distinct CDR3 sequences, with around 85% found just once. Sequenced input: CD8+ T cells from PBMCs. Receptors were obtained from a human donor with multiple sclerosis.

The chain joins TRBV12-3 or TRBV12-4 to TRBJ2-1; unclear D gene. This CDR3 is 13 amino acids long. Trimming took 4 bases from V and 2 from J, leaving 6 bases between them. The CDR3 is CASSWDPYNEQFF. In DNA, the CDR3 is TGTGCCAGCAGTTGGGATCCCTACAATGAGCAGTTCTTC.

The chain links TRBV6-5 to TRBJ1-2; 10 bases fit TRBD1. The junction had 3 bases not matched to a gene; V was cut back by 2 bases and J by 6 bases. Germline CDR1 is MNHEY and CDR2 is SVGAGI. CDR3 size: 14 residues. The CDR3 nucleotides read TGTGCCAGCAGTTACGGGGGACAGGGGAATGGCTACACCTTC. Its translation: CASSYGGQGNGYTF.

The V and J genes are TRBV27 and TRBJ1-5; TRBD1 is a possible D gene (6 bases). The germline CDR1 and CDR2 sequences are MNHEY and SMNVEV (reference sequence). The CDR3 contains 14 residues. V was shortened by 3 bases and J by 6 bases, with 12 bases between the two germline ends. The CDR3 DNA sequence: TGTGCCAGCAGTTTGCAGGGGATGATTCAGCCCCAGCATTTT. Translated, it gives CASSLQGMIQPQHF.

This sequence joins TRBV6-2 or TRBV6-3 and TRBJ2-6; no clear D. The V gene lost 0 bases and the J gene lost 2 bases, with 20 bases spanning the gap. CDR1 and CDR2 (germline): MNHEY, SVGEGT. The length of the CDR3 is 20 residues. In nucleotides, the CDR3 is TGTGCCAGCAGTTACTCGACGGTTCCAAGCCCCTCGGCTGGGGCCAACGTCCTGACTTTC. Translation: CASSYSTVPSPSAGANVLTF.

The V call is TRBV5-1, the J call TRBJ2-7; D is perhaps TRBD2 (5 bases). The CDR3 is made up of 12 amino acids. Per germline, CDR1 SGHRS and CDR2 YFSETQ. The V end was cut by 3 bases, the J end by 6 bases, with 10 bases between. The CDR3 region is CASSSSSREQYF. CDR3 bases: TGCGCCAGCAGCTCGTCTAGCCGCGAGCAGTACTTC.

The CDR3 coding sequence is TGTGCCAGCAGTTGGGGAACGGGAGATAACTACGAGCAGTACTTC. This sequence encodes CASSWGTGDNYEQYF. This chain joins TRBV27 and TRBJ2-7; tentatively, D is TRBD2 (6 bases). Trimming removed 4 bases at V and 3 bases at J, with 16 bases between. The CDR3 is 15 residues long. The germline V gene encodes CDR1 MNHEY and CDR2 SMNVEV (reference sequence).

The chain combines TRBV30 with TRBJ2-1; D remains unclear. Trimming cost V 0 bases and J 7 bases, with 10 bases left between them. CDR3 length: 13 residues. Per germline, CDR1 GTSNPN and CDR2 SVGIG (reference sequence). CDR3 in DNA: TGTGCCTGGAGTGTTACGCTTAATAATGAGCAGTTCTTC. It translates to CAWSVTLNNEQFF.

As DNA, the CDR3 is TGTGCCAGTAGTATAGCCGTTTACGAGGATCAGCCCCAGCATTTT. This gives the protein CASSIAVYEDQPQHF. This chain links TRBV19 with TRBJ1-5, with unresolved D. The CDR3 is 15 residues long. The germline V and J ends were trimmed by 1 base and 5 bases, with 12 bases remaining between them. Germline V gives CDR1 LNHDA, CDR2 SQIVND (reference sequence).